These T cell receptor beta chains were read from a single sample in a study of T cells in Graves' hyperthyroidism and ophthalmopathy. Via MiXCR, TCRdb re-called the multiplex PCR reads, giving one row per CDR3 protein. The sample consists of 500,000 to 550,000 distinct CDR3 sequences, around 20% of them appearing once. What was sequenced was blood. Source of these receptors: a man aged 18 to 30 with Graves' hyperthyroidism. The CDR3 runs from the conserved cysteine through the conserved F or W. The D gene is left open where the match is weak. Clone size is shown for a subset of rows, as once, few, many or a class of expanded clone.

D	size	V	J	CDR3	DNA
-	-	TRBV11-2	TRBJ1-3	CASGFRHGNTIYF	TGTGCCAGCGGTTTTCGGCACGGAAACACCATATATTTT
-	many	TRBV2	TRBJ1-1	CARTAAANTEAFF	TGTGCCAGAACAGCAGCAGCGAACACTGAAGCTTTCTTT
TRBD2	-	TRBV7-2	TRBJ2-5	CASSYSGTHYQETQYF	TGTGCCAGCTCCTATAGCGGGACCCACTACCAAGAGACCCAGTACTTC
-	-	TRBV6-5	TRBJ2-2	CASSYSRLGAGELFF	TGTGCCAGCAGTTACTCGAGGCTGGGGGCCGGGGAGCTGTTTTTT
-	many	TRBV20-1	TRBJ1-2	CSAPVLAGYTF	TGCAGTGCCCCGGTTTTGGCTGGCTACACCTTC
TRBD2	-	TRBV28	TRBJ2-5	CATSSGGFGETQYF	TGTGCCACCTCTAGCGGGGGGTTCGGAGAGACCCAGTACTTC
TRBD1	once	TRBV28	TRBJ2-5	CASSRDRGQEIQYF	TGTGCCAGCAGCCGGGACAGGGGCCAAGAGATCCAGTACTTC
-	-	TRBV18	TRBJ2-5	CASSDTTETQYF	TGTGCCAGCTCGGATACAACGGAGACCCAGTACTTC
-	many	TRBV19	TRBJ1-3	CASRPWDGSGNTIYF	TGTGCCAGTAGGCCGTGGGACGGTTCTGGAAACACCATATATTTT
-	many	TRBV19	TRBJ1-2	CASSIEGIGYGYTF	TGTGCCAGTAGTATAGAGGGTATTGGATATGGCTACACCTTC
TRBD1	many	TRBV28	TRBJ2-7	CASSRQGSRNEQYF	TGTGCCAGCAGCCGACAGGGATCGAGAAACGAGCAGTACTTC
TRBD1	many	TRBV11-2	TRBJ1-2	CASSLWGQGLGGYTF	TGTGCCAGCAGCTTATGGGGACAGGGTTTGGGCGGCTACACCTTC
-	many	TRBV4-1	TRBJ2-7	CASSQDPAGGYEQYF	TGCGCCAGCAGCCAAGACCCGGCAGGCGGCTACGAGCAGTACTTC
-	once	TRBV6-1	TRBJ1-2	CASSPARGEVDYGYTF	TGTGCCAGCAGCCCCGCGAGGGGAGAGGTTGACTATGGCTACACCTTC
TRBD1	few	TRBV6-2/TRBV6-3	TRBJ1-5	CASSYFGQGNQPQHF	TGTGCCAGCAGTTACTTCGGACAGGGCAATCAGCCCCAGCATTTT
TRBD2	many	TRBV11-2	TRBJ2-7	CASSLGLATYEQYF	TGTGCCAGCAGCCTGGGACTAGCGACCTACGAGCAGTACTTC
-	many	TRBV6-1	TRBJ1-1	CASSETGHRNTEAFF	TGTGCCAGCAGTGAAACGGGACACAGGAACACTGAAGCTTTCTTT
TRBD2	many	TRBV7-8	TRBJ2-5	CASSPTRGAGETQYF	TGTGCCAGCAGCCCCACGCGGGGGGCCGGGGAGACCCAGTACTTC
TRBD1	many	TRBV2	TRBJ2-7	CASSEGTGVVYEQYF	TGTGCCAGCAGTGAAGGGACAGGGGTTGTCTACGAGCAGTACTTC
-	-	TRBV6-1	TRBJ2-2	CASSPSRGGVNTGELFF	TGTGCCAGCAGTCCCTCCAGGGGCGGGGTGAACACCGGGGAGCTGTTTTTT
-	many	TRBV20-1	TRBJ2-7	CSARGRNSYEQYF	TGCAGTGCTAGAGGGCGAAACTCCTACGAGCAGTACTTC
-	once	TRBV6-5	TRBJ2-7	CASSYRLEPYEQYF	TGTGCCAGCAGTTATAGACTAGAGCCCTACGAGCAGTACTTC
-	many	TRBV27	TRBJ1-1	CASSTSGTGTEAFF	TGTGCCAGCAGTACCTCCGGGACGGGCACTGAAGCTTTCTTT
-	many	TRBV6-5	TRBJ1-1	CASIRGERTEAFF	TGTGCCAGCATAAGGGGTGAGCGCACTGAAGCTTTCTTT
TRBD1	-	TRBV20-1	TRBJ1-1	CSALGQDRTMNTEAFF	TGCAGTGCACTTGGACAGGACCGCACCATGAACACTGAAGCTTTCTTT
TRBD1	-	TRBV7-8	TRBJ2-5	CASSLPGSGDRFQETQYF	TGTGCCAGCAGCTTACCAGGTAGTGGGGACAGATTTCAAGAGACCCAGTACTTC
-	few	TRBV7-9	TRBJ1-1	CASSFLQAMNTEAFF	TGTGCCAGCAGCTTCCTTCAGGCGATGAACACTGAAGCTTTCTTT
TRBD1	many	TRBV19	TRBJ1-1	CASSRDRTAGTEAFF	TGTGCCAGTAGTAGGGACAGGACCGCAGGCACTGAAGCTTTCTTT
-	-	TRBV3-1	TRBJ2-7	CASSHTILTYEQCF	TGTGCCAGCAGCCACACCATTCTAACCTACGAGCAGTGCTTC
TRBD1	many	TRBV28	TRBJ1-2	CASSTIRTGGASNYGYTF	TGTGCCAGCAGTACAATTCGGACAGGGGGCGCATCCAACTATGGCTACACCTTC
-	many	TRBV6-5	TRBJ2-4	CASQGGAKNIQYF	TGTGCCTCCCAGGGGGGGGCCAAAAACATTCAGTACTTC